The 20 T cell receptor beta chains given below trace back to one sample, sequenced in a study of OX40 agonist ivuxolimab in advanced cancers. The protocol used for the library was the immunoSEQ multiplex PCR assay. TCRdb provides this immuneACCESS table in a form limited to in-frame rearrangements. Some clones are lacking; in checked studies, under half of them reflect an unresolved V gene, and why the rest are absent is not known. The sample data list about 70,000 clones, and roughly 80% of these were observed just once. About 7% of the sample rests with the top ten. The sequencing here drew on CD4+ or CD8+ T cells sorted from blood, taken in a trial of the OX40 agonist ivuxolimab. These receptors were obtained from an adult with an advanced solid tumor such as melanoma, head and neck, liver or kidney cancer.

The rearrangement uses TRBV10-1 and TRBJ2-6; no definite D call. Trimming pared 11 bases from V and 7 bases from J, leaving 15 bases between. From germline, CDR1 is WNHNN and CDR2 SYGVQD (reference sequence). The CDR3 totals 13 residues. CDR3 loop: CAGSFTRANVLTF. In DNA, the CDR3 is TGCGCCGGAAGTTTTACGAGAGCCAACGTCCTGACTTTC.

CDR3 bases: TGCGCCAGCAGCCCGGGTGGCGGGAGAACGTACGAGCAGTACTTC. This sequence encodes CASSPGGGRTYEQYF. V usage is TRBV5-1 and J usage is TRBJ2-5, with 7 bases lining up with TRBD2. The J call is doubtful: the DNA matches TRBJ2-7 better. Germline CDR1 SGHRS, CDR2 YFSETQ. The CDR3 extends over 15 amino acids.

This chain connects TRBV6-1 to TRBJ1-2; D call uncertain. V lost 5 bases to trimming and J lost 2 bases, with 6 bases between them. The CDR3 spans 12 residues. CDR1 is MNHNS, CDR2 SASEGT, per germline. The CDR3 coding sequence is TGTGCCAGCAGTCCGCAGAACTATGGCTACACCTTC. Translated, it gives CASSPQNYGYTF.

The CDR3 protein is CASSFDRGSEKLFF. In nucleotides, the CDR3 is TGTGCCAGCAGTTTTGACCGGGGGTCGGAAAAACTGTTTTTT. The chain joins TRBV2 to TRBJ1-4; TRBD1 might be the D (5 bases). V lost 5 bases and J 8 bases, leaving 15 bases between the germline ends. There are 14 residues in the CDR3. Germline CDR1 SNHLY, CDR2 FYNNEI. The entire variable domain, with the rest obtained from reference TRBV2 and TRBJ1-4, is as follows: EPEVTQTPSHQVTQMGQEVILRCVPISNHLYFYWYRQILGQKVEFLVSFYNNEISEKSEIFDDQFSVERPDGSNFTLKIRSTKLEDSAMYFCASSFDRGSEKLFFGSGTQLSVL.

This chain links TRBV10-3 with TRBJ2-1; possible D gene TRBD2, 6 bases. The CDR3 runs to 14 residues. The V end was cut by 8 bases, the J end by 7 bases, with 18 bases between. Germline CDR1 ENHRY, CDR2 SYGVKD. CDR3 DNA: TGTGCCATCCAAGGGGCGTTTGGGAGGAATGAGCAGTTCTTC. Its translation: CAIQGAFGRNEQFF.

J is TRBJ1-5 and V is TRBV2; D gene uncertain. Germline CDR1 is SNHLY and CDR2 is FYNNEI. CDR3 length: 15 residues. V lost 5 bases and J lost 0, with 11 bases in between. The CDR3 DNA follows: TGTGCCAGCAGTAGCGACGGACTTAGCAATCAGCCCCAGCATTTT. Its protein product is CASSSDGLSNQPQHF.

The chain is built from TRBV5-4 and TRBJ2-5; TRBD2 is a possible D gene (5 bases). The CDR3 length is 12 residues. V lost 7 bases and J lost 4, with 11 bases in between. Germline assignment: CDR1 SGHNT and CDR2 YYREEE (reference sequence). CDR3 DNA sequence: TGTGCCAGCCGCACGAGCGGAGAGACCCAGTACTTC. Its translation: CASRTSGETQYF.

The chain couples TRBV5-1 to TRBJ2-5; D ambiguous. V shed 4 bases and J shed 2 bases, with 12 bases lying between them. The length of the CDR3 is 14 residues. CDR1 and CDR2 from the germline V gene are SGHRS and YFSETQ. The CDR3 DNA is TGCGCCAGCAGCCGAGATGGGCTGCAAGAGACCCAGTACTTC. Translated, it gives CASSRDGLQETQYF.

The chain employs TRBV6-6 and TRBJ2-4; 8 bases fit TRBD2. V dropped 5 bases and J dropped 3; count of bases not matched to a gene: 9. The germline V gene encodes CDR1 MNHNY and CDR2 SVGAGI (reference sequence). The CDR3 runs to 16 residues. CDR3 bases: TGTGCCAGCAGTCTCGGGGGGGGTTCGAGCAAAAACATTCAGTACTTC. It codes for CASSLGGGSSKNIQYF.

The gene calls are TRBV27 and TRBJ2-7, with 8 positions matching TRBD1. Trimming at V came to 6 bases and at J to 3 bases, leaving 1 base not matched to a gene. The CDR3 spans 12 residues. In germline, CDR1 is MNHEY, CDR2 SMNVEV (reference sequence). In DNA form, the CDR3 reads TGTGCCAGCAGGGACAGGGTCTACGAGCAGTACTTC. This sequence encodes CASRDRVYEQYF.

V and J are TRBV18 and TRBJ1-2; possible D gene TRBD1, 5 bases. CDR1 and CDR2 (germline): KGHSH, LQKENI. Trimming cost V 3 bases and J 4 bases, with 12 bases left between them. The CDR3 covers 14 residues. DNA of the CDR3: TGTGCCAGCTCACCGCCGACAGAAAGCTATGGCTACACCTTC. This gives the protein CASSPPTESYGYTF.

This clone came up once. The genes are TRBV7-2 and TRBJ2-1; 8 bases agree with TRBD2. The CDR3 totals 15 residues. Germline assignment: CDR1 SGHTA and CDR2 FQGNSA. The junction had 9 bases not matched to a gene; V was cut back by 5 bases and J by 6 bases. The CDR3 DNA sequence: TGTGCCAGCAGCCGTCAAACCGGGACTAGCAATGAGCAGTTCTTC. This sequence encodes CASSRQTGTSNEQFF.

This rearrangement joins TRBV7-2 to TRBJ1-4, with 9 bases lining up with TRBD1. The CDR3 loop spans 14 amino acids. Unmatched junction bases numbered 4, after V lost 5 bases and J lost 6 bases. CDR1 is SGHTA, CDR2 FQGNSA, per germline. This chain's CDR3 is CASSPGTGHEKLFF. CDR3 nucleotides: TGTGCCAGCAGCCCTGGGACAGGGCATGAAAAACTGTTTTTT.

The table lists this clone with a few counts. V gene TRBV7-3 combines with J gene TRBJ2-2; no definite D call. Germline lookup yields CDR1 SGHTA and CDR2 FQGTGA. The V gene lost 1 base and the J gene lost 4 bases, with 4 bases spanning the gap. This CDR3 is built from 13 residues. CDR3 amino acids: CASSLKGTGELFF. DNA of the CDR3: TGTGCCAGCAGCTTAAAGGGCACCGGGGAGCTGTTTTTT.

The chain couples TRBV6-5 to TRBJ1-1, with D possibly matching TRBD1 (5 bases). Germline CDR1 is MNHEY and CDR2 is SVGAGI. The CDR3 loop spans 13 amino acids. The V end lost 2 bases, the J end lost 4 bases, and 8 bases lay between the germline ends. CDR3 in DNA: TGTGCCAGCAGTTACGTGGGGGGCACTGAAGCTTTCTTT. Its protein product is CASSYVGGTEAFF.

J is TRBJ2-1 and V is TRBV2, with 13 bases aligning to TRBD2. J was trimmed by 6 bases and V by 6 bases; bases with no gene match: 8. This CDR3 spans 16 amino acids. The germline V gene encodes CDR1 SNHLY and CDR2 FYNNEI. The chain's CDR3 is CASSPGLAGSFNEQFF. CDR3 nucleotides: TGTGCCAGCAGCCCGGGACTAGCGGGGTCTTTCAATGAGCAGTTCTTC.

V and J are TRBV7-3 and TRBJ2-3; perhaps TRBD1 as D (5 bases). The ends were cut back, 5 bases at V and 0 bases at J, with 12 bases in the middle. Germline V lookup: CDR1 SGHTA, CDR2 FQGTGA. The CDR3 is 15 residues long. CDR3 loop: CASSPRGGSTDTQYF. CDR3 bases: TGTGCCAGCAGCCCAAGGGGTGGCAGCACAGATACGCAGTATTTT.

In its sample, this clone was seen once. The chain recombines TRBV5-6 with TRBJ2-3; no definite D call. V lost 5 bases, J lost 2 bases, and 9 bases lay in between. The CDR3 runs to 13 residues. CDR1 SGHDT and CDR2 YYEEEE come from the germline V gene. The DNA for the CDR3 is TGTGCCAGCAGAACCGGAGCCACAGATACGCAGTATTTT. Protein: CASRTGATDTQYF.

The chain carries TRBV5-4 and TRBJ1-1, with D unclear. Trimming took 0 bases from V and 8 from J, leaving 11 bases between them. The CDR3 sequence is 13 residues long. Germline assignment: CDR1 SGHNT and CDR2 YYREEE (reference sequence). As DNA, the CDR3 is TGTGCCAGCAGCTTGGAAGGCTTCTTAGAAGCTTTCTTT. Encoded protein: CASSLEGFLEAFF.

The chain combines TRBV4-1 with TRBJ1-2; D is possibly TRBD1 (5 bases). Per the germline V gene, CDR1 is MGHRA and CDR2 is YSYEKL. CDR3 length equals 15 residues. V was trimmed by 0 bases and J by 2 bases, leaving 10 bases between them. CDR3 in DNA: TGCGCCAGCAGCCAAGACTGGGGACTCAACTATGGCTACACCTTC. Residues: CASSQDWGLNYGYTF.